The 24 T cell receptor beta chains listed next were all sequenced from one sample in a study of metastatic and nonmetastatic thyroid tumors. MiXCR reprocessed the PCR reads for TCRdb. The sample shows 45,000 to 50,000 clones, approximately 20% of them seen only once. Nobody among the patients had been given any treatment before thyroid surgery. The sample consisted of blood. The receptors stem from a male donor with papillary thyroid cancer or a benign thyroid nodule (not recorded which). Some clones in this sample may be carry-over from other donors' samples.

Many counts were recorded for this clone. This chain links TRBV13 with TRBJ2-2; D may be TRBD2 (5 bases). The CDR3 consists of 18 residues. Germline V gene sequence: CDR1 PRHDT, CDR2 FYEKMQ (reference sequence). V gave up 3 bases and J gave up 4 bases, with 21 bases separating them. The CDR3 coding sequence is TGTGCCAGCAGCTTGGAAATGGTCCGGGGTTCGGCCACCGGGGAGCTGTTTTTT. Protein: CASSLEMVRGSATGELFF.

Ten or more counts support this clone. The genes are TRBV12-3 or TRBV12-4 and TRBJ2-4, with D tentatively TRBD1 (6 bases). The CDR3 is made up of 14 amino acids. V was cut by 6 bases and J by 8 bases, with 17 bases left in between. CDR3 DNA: TGTGCCAGCAGAACACAGGGTATAAGCGACATTCAGTACTTC. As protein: CASRTQGISDIQYF.

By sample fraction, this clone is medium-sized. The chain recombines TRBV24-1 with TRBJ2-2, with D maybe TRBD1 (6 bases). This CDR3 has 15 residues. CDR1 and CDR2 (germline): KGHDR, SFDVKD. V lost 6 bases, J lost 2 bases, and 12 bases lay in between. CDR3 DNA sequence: TGTGCCACCAGTCAAAACAGGGTCAACACCGGGGAGCTGTTTTTT. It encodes CATSQNRVNTGELFF.

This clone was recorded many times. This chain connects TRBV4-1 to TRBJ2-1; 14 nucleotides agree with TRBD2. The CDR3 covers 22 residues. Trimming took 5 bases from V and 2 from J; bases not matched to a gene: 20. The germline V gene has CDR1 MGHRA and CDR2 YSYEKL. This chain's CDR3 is CASSTHRGGTSGSESTYNEQFF. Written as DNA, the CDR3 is TGCGCCAGCAGCACCCACAGGGGAGGGACTAGCGGGAGCGAGAGCACCTACAATGAGCAGTTCTTC.

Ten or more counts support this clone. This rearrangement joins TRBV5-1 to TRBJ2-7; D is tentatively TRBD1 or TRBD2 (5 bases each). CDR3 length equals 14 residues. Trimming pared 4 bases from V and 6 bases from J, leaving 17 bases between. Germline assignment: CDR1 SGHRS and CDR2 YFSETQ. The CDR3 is CASSGPGTVSEQYF. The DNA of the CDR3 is TGCGCCAGCAGCGGTCCGGGGACGGTGAGCGAGCAGTACTTC. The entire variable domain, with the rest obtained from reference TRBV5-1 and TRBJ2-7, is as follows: KAGVTQTPRYLIKTRGQQVTLSCSPISGHRSVSWYQQTPGQGLQFLFEYFSETQRNKGNFPGRFSGRQFSNSRSEMNVSTLELGDSALYLCASSGPGTVSEQYFGPGTRLTVT.

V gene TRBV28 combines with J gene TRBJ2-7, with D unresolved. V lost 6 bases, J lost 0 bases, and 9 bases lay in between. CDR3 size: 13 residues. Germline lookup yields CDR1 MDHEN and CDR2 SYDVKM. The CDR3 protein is CASSSRFSYEQYF. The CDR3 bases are TGTGCCAGCAGCTCCAGGTTCTCCTACGAGCAGTACTTC. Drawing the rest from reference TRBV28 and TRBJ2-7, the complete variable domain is DVKVTQSSRYLVKRTGEKVFLECVQDMDHENMFWYRQDPGLGLRLIYFSYDVKMKEKGDIPEGYSVSREKKERFSLILESASTNQTSMYLCASSSRFSYEQYFGPGTRLTVT.

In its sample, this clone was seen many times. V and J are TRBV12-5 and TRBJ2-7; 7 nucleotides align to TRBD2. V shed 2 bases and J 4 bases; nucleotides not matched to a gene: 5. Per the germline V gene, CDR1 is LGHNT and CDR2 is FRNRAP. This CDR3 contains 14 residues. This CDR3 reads CASGLSGDSYEQYF. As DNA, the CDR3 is TGTGCTAGTGGTTTGAGCGGGGACTCTTACGAGCAGTACTTC.

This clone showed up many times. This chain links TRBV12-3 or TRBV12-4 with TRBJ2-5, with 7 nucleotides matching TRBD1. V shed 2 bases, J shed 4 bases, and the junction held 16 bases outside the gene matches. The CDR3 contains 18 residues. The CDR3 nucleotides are TGTGCCAGCAGTTTATGGTCAGGGGGTACCGGGATTCGAGAGACCCAGTACTTC. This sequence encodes CASSLWSGGTGIRETQYF.

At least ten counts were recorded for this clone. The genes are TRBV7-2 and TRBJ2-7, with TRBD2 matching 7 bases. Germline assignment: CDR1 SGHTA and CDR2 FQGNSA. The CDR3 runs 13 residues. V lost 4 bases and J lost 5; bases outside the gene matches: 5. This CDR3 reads CASSSSREHEQYF. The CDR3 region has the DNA TGTGCCAGCAGCTCGTCGCGGGAGCACGAGCAGTACTTC.

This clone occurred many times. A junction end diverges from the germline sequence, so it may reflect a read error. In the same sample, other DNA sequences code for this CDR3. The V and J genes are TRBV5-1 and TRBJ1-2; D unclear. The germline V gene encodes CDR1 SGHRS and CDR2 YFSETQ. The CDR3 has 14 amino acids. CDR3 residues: CASSLAVTPYGYTF. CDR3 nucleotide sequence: TGCGCCAGCAGTTTGGCAGTGACGCCTTATGGCTACACCTTC.

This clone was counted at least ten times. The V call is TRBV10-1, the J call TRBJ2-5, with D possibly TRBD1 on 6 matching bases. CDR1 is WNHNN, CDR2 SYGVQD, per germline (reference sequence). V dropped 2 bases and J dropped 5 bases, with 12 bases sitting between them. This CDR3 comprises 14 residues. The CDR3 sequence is CASSEGDIGETQYF. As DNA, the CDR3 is TGCGCCAGCAGTGAGGGGGACATAGGGGAGACCCAGTACTTC.

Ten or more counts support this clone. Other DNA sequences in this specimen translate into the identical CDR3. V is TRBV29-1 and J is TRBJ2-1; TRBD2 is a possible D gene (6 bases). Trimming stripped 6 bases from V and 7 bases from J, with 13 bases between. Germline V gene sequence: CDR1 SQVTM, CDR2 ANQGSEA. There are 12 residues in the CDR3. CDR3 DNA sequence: TGCAGCGTACGACCCCGGGGGAATGAGCAGTTCTTC. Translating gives CSVRPRGNEQFF.

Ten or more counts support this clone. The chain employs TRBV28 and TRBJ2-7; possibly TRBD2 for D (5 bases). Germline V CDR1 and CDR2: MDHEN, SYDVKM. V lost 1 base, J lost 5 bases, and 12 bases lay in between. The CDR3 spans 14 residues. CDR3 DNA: TGTGCCAGCAGTTTATTCCGGGAAGGCCACGAGCAGTACTTC. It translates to CASSLFREGHEQYF.

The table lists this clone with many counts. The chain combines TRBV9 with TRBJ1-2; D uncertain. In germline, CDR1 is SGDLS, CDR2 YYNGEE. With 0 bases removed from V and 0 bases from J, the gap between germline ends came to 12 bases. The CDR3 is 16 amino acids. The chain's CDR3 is CASSVDGVSPNYGYTF. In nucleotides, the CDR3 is TGTGCCAGCAGCGTAGATGGGGTCTCTCCTAACTATGGCTACACCTTC.

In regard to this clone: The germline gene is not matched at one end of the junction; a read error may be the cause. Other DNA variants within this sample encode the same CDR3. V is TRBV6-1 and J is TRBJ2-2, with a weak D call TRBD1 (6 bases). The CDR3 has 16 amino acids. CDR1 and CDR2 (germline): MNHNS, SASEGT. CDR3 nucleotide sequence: TGTGCCAGCAGTGAAGCGAGGGGGTCGAACACCGGAGAGCTGTTTTTT. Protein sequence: CASSEARGSNTGELFF.

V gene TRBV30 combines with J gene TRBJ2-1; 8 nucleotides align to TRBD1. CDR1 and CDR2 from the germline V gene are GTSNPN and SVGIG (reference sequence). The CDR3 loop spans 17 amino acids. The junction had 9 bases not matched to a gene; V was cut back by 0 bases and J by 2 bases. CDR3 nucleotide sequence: TGTGCCTGGAGTGTATACCCGACAGGGGCGGCCTACAATGAGCAGTTCTTC. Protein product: CAWSVYPTGAAYNEQFF.

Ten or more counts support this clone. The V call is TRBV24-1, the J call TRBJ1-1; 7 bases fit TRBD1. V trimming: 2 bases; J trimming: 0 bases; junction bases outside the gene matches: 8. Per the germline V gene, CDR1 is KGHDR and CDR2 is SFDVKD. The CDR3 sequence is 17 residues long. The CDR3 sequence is CATSDSSRGGLNTEAFF. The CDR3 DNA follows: TGTGCCACCAGTGATTCGAGCAGGGGGGGGTTGAACACTGAAGCTTTCTTT.

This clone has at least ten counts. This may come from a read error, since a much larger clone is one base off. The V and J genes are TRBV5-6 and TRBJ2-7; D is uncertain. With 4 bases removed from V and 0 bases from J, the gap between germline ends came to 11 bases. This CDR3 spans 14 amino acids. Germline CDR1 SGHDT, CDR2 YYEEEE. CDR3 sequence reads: CASSPLADSYEQYF. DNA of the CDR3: TGTGCCAGCAGCCCCCTGGCAGACTCCTACGAGCAGTACTTC.

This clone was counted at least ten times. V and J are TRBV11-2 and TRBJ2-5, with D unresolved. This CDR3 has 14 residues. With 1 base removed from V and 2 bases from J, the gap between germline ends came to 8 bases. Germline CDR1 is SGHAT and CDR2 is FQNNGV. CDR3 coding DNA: TGTGCCAGCAGCTTAGGCGACATGCAAGAGACCCAGTACTTC. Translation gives CASSLGDMQETQYF.

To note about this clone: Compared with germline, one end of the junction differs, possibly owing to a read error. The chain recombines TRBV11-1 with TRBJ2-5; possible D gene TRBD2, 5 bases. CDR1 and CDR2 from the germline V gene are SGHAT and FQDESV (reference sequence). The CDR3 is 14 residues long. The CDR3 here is CASILTGSQETRYF. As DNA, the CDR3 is TGTGCCAGCATCTTAACGGGATCCCAAGAGACCCGGTACTTC.

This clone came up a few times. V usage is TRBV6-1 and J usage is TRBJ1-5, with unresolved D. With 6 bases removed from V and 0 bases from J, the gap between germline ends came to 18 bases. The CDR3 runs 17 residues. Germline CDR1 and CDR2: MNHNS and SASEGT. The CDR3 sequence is CASRALVRSHSNQPQHF. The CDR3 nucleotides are TGTGCCAGCAGAGCTCTGGTGAGAAGTCATAGCAATCAGCCCCAGCATTTT.

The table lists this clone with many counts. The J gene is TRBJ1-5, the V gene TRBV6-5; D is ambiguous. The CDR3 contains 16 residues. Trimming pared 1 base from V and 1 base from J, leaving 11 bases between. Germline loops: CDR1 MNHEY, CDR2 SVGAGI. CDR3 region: CASSYFPGESNQPQHF. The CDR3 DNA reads TGTGCCAGCAGTTACTTCCCCGGAGAGAGCAATCAGCCCCAGCATTTT.

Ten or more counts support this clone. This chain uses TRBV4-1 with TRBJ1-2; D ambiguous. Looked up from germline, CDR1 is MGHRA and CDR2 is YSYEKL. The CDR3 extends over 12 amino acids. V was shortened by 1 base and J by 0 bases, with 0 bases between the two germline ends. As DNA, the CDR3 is TGCGCCAGCAGCCAAGCTAACTATGGCTACACCTTC. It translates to CASSQANYGYTF.

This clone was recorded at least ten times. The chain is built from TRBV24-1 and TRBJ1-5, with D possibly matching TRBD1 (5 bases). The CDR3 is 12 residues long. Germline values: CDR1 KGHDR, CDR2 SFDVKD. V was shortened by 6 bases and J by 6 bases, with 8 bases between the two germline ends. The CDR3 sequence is CATSSGIQPQHF. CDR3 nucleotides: TGTGCCACCAGTTCAGGGATTCAGCCCCAGCATTTT.